Listed here are 20 T cell receptor beta chains from one sample, sequenced in a study of blood T cell repertoires in COVID-19. TCRdb's table, derived via immunoSEQ multiplex PCR, lists solely in-frame clones and lacks some. Of some 200,000 clones in the sample, around 90% were seen once. The sequencing sample was made of PBMCs or T cells enriched from blood (not recorded which). These receptors all stem from a woman in her 30s who had recovered from COVID-19.

The chain recombines TRBV4-2 with TRBJ2-7; 9 nucleotides agree with TRBD2. Germline V gene sequence: CDR1 LGHNA, CDR2 YNFKEQ. This CDR3 spans 17 amino acids. V lost 0 bases, J lost 2 bases, and 8 bases stayed unmatched. This CDR3 is CASSQEGTSGGPYEQYF. CDR3 DNA sequence: TGTGCCAGCAGCCAAGAGGGGACGAGCGGGGGGCCCTACGAGCAGTACTTC.

The CDR3 sequence is CASEEGGEYEQYF. CDR3 coding DNA: TGTGCTAGTGAAGAAGGCGGGGAGTACGAGCAGTACTTC. This sequence joins TRBV12-5 and TRBJ2-7; D possibly corresponds to TRBD2 (6 bases). CDR3 size: 13 residues. Trimming removed 7 bases at V and 4 bases at J, with 14 bases between. CDR1 is LGHNT, CDR2 FRNRAP, per germline.

As regards this clone: Other DNA variants within this sample encode the same CDR3. This chain joins TRBV3-1 (or the pseudogene TRBV3-2) and TRBJ1-2; 7 positions agree with TRBD1. The germline gives CDR1 LGHDT, CDR2 YNNKEL (reference sequence). The CDR3 totals 15 residues. The trim removed 1 base at V and 0 bases at J, leaving 2 bases unmatched. The CDR3 DNA is TGTGCCAGCAGCCAAGCTACAGGGGCTAACTATGGCTACACCTTC. Protein sequence: CASSQATGANYGYTF.

This chain links TRBV7-2 with TRBJ2-7; no reliable D call. V gave up 2 bases and J gave up 1 base, with 9 bases separating them. The CDR3 length is 14 residues. CDR1 and CDR2 (germline): SGHTA, FQGNSA. CDR3 in DNA: TGTGCCAGCAGCTTAAGACTGGAATCCTACGAGCAGTACTTC. Its protein product is CASSLRLESYEQYF.

This chain uses TRBV18 with TRBJ1-1, with 9 nucleotides matching TRBD1. CDR3 length: 15 residues. Germline V gene data show CDR1 as KGHSH and CDR2 as LQKENI. The V segment lost 3 bases and the J segment 4 bases; nucleotides outside the gene matches: 6. The CDR3 is CASSPSGQGGTEAFF. The CDR3 DNA is TGTGCCAGCTCACCCTCGGGACAGGGAGGCACTGAAGCTTTCTTT. The full variable domain, its missing parts supplied by reference TRBV18 and TRBJ1-1, is NAGVMQNPRHLVRRRGQEARLRCSPMKGHSHVYWYRQLPEEGLKFMVYLQKENIIDESGMPKERFSAEFPKEGPSILRIQQVVRGDSAAYFCASSPSGQGGTEAFFGQGTRLTVV.

The chain carries TRBV7-9 and TRBJ2-2; TRBD1 matches at 8 bases. The germline CDR1 and CDR2 sequences are SEHNR and FQNEAQ (reference sequence). The CDR3 is made up of 17 amino acids. J was trimmed by 3 bases and V by 0 bases; bases with no gene match: 6. As DNA, the CDR3 is TGTGCCAGCAGCTTAGCGAGGGACAGGATTTACACCGGGGAGCTGTTTTTT. This translates into CASSLARDRIYTGELFF.

J is TRBJ1-6 and V is TRBV2; 7 positions agree with TRBD1. Germline assignment: CDR1 SNHLY and CDR2 FYNNEI. Trimming cost V 6 bases and J 9 bases; bases outside gene matches: 8. This CDR3 region has 14 residues. The CDR3 here is CASRPGTEASPLHF. The CDR3 DNA sequence: TGTGCCAGCAGGCCCGGGACAGAAGCTTCACCCCTCCACTTT.

The gene calls are TRBV6-2 or TRBV6-3 and TRBJ1-2, with a weak D call TRBD1 (6 bases). V dropped 2 bases and J dropped 8 bases, with 12 bases sitting between them. The germline V gene has CDR1 MNHEY and CDR2 SVGEGT. The CDR3 sequence is 13 residues long. The CDR3 nucleotides read TGTGCCAGCAGTTACGGGCAGGGGAGAGGCTACACCTTC. Translation gives CASSYGQGRGYTF.

The chain is built from TRBV11-2 and TRBJ1-6, with 9 bases lining up with TRBD1. The CDR3 is made up of 15 amino acids. V lost 1 base to trimming and J lost 9 bases; unmatched junction nucleotides: 4. Germline assignment: CDR1 SGHAT and CDR2 FQNNGV. In DNA form, the CDR3 reads TGTGCCAGCAGCTTAGTTCTGGACAGGGGTTCACCCCTCCACTTT. Amino acids: CASSLVLDRGSPLHF. Full variable domain (outside the CDR3, taken from reference TRBV11-2 and TRBJ1-6): EAGVAQSPRYKIIEKRQSVAFWCNPISGHATLYWYQQILGQGPKLLIQFQNNGVVDDSQLPKDRFSAERLKGVDSTLKIQPAKLEDSAVYLCASSLVLDRGSPLHFGNGTRLTVT.

The rearrangement uses TRBV4-3 and TRBJ2-7; 9 nucleotides align to TRBD1. Trimming at V came to 1 base and at J to 5 bases, leaving 0 bases not matched to a gene. The germline V gene encodes CDR1 LGHNA and CDR2 YSLEER. The length of the CDR3 is 13 residues. The CDR3 DNA reads TGCGCCAGCAGCCAAGGGACAGGGGACGAGCAGTACTTC. It yields the protein CASSQGTGDEQYF.

The count of this clone is one. The rearrangement joins TRBV6-5 to TRBJ1-2; D perhaps matches TRBD1 (6 bases). The CDR3 spans 12 residues. Looked up from germline, CDR1 is MNHEY and CDR2 is SVGAGI. The V end was cut by 6 bases, the J end by 7 bases, with 12 bases between. As DNA, the CDR3 is TGTGCCAGCAGCGCAGGGGTTTTTGGCTACACCTTC. Its translation is CASSAGVFGYTF.

This chain uses TRBV13 with TRBJ2-7, with D tentatively TRBD1 (7 bases). V lost 5 bases to trimming and J lost 4 bases, with 15 bases between them. This CDR3 has 14 residues. The germline gives CDR1 PRHDT, CDR2 FYEKMQ (reference sequence). Written as DNA, the CDR3 is TGTGCCAGCAGCCTCAGGGGGGATGGGTACGAGCAGTACTTC. It encodes CASSLRGDGYEQYF.

The rearrangement links TRBV3-1 (or the pseudogene TRBV3-2) to TRBJ1-6; no definite D call. Germline assignment: CDR1 LGHDT and CDR2 YNNKEL (reference sequence). V was shortened by 2 bases and J by 11 bases, with 10 bases between the two germline ends. The CDR3 extends over 13 amino acids. This CDR3 reads CASSQQRQAPLHF. The CDR3, as DNA: TGTGCCAGCAGCCAACAACGTCAGGCACCCCTCCACTTT.

The chain carries TRBV4-1 and TRBJ1-6; D unresolved. The CDR3 has 17 amino acids. Between the trimmed V and J ends, which lost 0 bases and 6 bases, there was a span of 15 bases. Germline V gene sequence: CDR1 MGHRA, CDR2 YSYEKL. In DNA, the CDR3 is TGCGCCAGCAGCCAAGATAAGGGCGCGGGTCTTAATTCACCCCTCCACTTT. Residues: CASSQDKGAGLNSPLHF.

The gene calls are TRBV2 and TRBJ1-1; D uncertain. The germline V gene has CDR1 SNHLY and CDR2 FYNNEI. V was cut by 6 bases and J by 0 bases, with 11 bases left in between. The CDR3 sequence is 14 residues long. The CDR3 protein is CASSGTLMNTEAFF. CDR3 sequence (DNA): TGTGCCAGCAGCGGCACACTAATGAACACTGAAGCTTTCTTT. The full variable domain, its missing parts supplied by reference TRBV2 and TRBJ1-1, is EPEVTQTPSHQVTQMGQEVILRCVPISNHLYFYWYRQILGQKVEFLVSFYNNEISEKSEIFDDQFSVERPDGSNFTLKIRSTKLEDSAMYFCASSGTLMNTEAFFGQGTRLTVV.

The V call is TRBV27, the J call TRBJ1-1, with 9 bases lining up with TRBD1. The CDR3 sequence is 14 residues long. The junction had 5 bases not matched to a gene; V was cut back by 4 bases and J by 5 bases. CDR1 is MNHEY and CDR2 is SMNVEV in the germline V gene (reference sequence). The CDR3 DNA sequence: TGTGCCAGCAGTTCCACAGGGGGCCTTACTGAAGCTTTCTTT. Translation: CASSSTGGLTEAFF.

The J gene is TRBJ1-5, the V gene TRBV27; D is ambiguous. The germline V and J ends were trimmed by 3 bases and 6 bases, with 18 bases remaining between them. Germline CDR1 and CDR2: MNHEY and SMNVEV (reference sequence). This CDR3 is 16 amino acids long. The CDR3 reads CASSFSPGRGSQPQHF. For the CDR3, the DNA is TGTGCCAGCAGTTTTTCGCCCGGGAGAGGGAGTCAGCCCCAGCATTTT.

The rearrangement joins TRBV4-3 to TRBJ2-1; the match to TRBD1 covers 8 bases. V was clipped by 3 bases and J by 8 bases; unmatched bases: 3. CDR1 and CDR2 from the germline V gene are LGHNA and YSLEER. The CDR3 loop spans 13 amino acids. The CDR3: CASSQQGADEQFF. CDR3 DNA sequence: TGCGCCAGCAGCCAGCAGGGGGCCGATGAGCAGTTCTTC.

The chain joins TRBV7-3 to TRBJ2-3; D gene uncertain. The V end was cut by 4 bases, the J end by 2 bases, with 7 bases between. Looked up from germline, CDR1 is SGHTA and CDR2 is FQGTGA. The CDR3 has 13 residues. CDR3: CASSSVLTDTQYF. Written as DNA, the CDR3 is TGTGCCAGCAGCTCGGTCCTCACAGATACGCAGTATTTT.

The CDR3 DNA reads as TGTGCCATCACACCGACGGGGGGCAACTATGGCTACACCTTC. Amino acid sequence: CAITPTGGNYGYTF. This chain links TRBV10-3 with TRBJ1-2; weak D call: TRBD1 (6 bases). V shed 7 bases and J shed 2 bases, with 14 bases lying between them. This CDR3 region has 14 residues. The germline CDR1 and CDR2 sequences are ENHRY and SYGVKD.